This TCR beta chain originates from a study of blood T cell repertoires in COVID-19. V was pared by 6 bases and J by 7 bases, with 12 bases of the junction left unmatched. The CDR3 covers 14 residues. Germline values: CDR1 MDHEN, CDR2 SYDVKM. Some clones are missing from TCRdb's copy, which holds only in-frame ones; the method was immunoSEQ multiplex PCR. The sample includes around 260,000 clones, around 84% of them seen just once. The chain combines TRBV28 with TRBJ2-7; 7 bases line up with TRBD2. The specimen was peripheral blood. The origin of this receptor is a man in his fifties or sixties with acute or convalescent COVID-19. The CDR3 DNA follows: TGTGCCAGCAGGACCCCGGGGGGACCCTGGGAGCAGTACTTC. It encodes CASRTPGGPWEQYF.